Shown below are 15 T cell receptor beta chains from a single sample sequenced in a study of immune evolution from preneoplasia to lung adenocarcinoma. The table came from immunoSEQ multiplex PCR; TCRdb's copy has only in-frame clones and leaves some out. This table has some 5,000 clones, about four fifths appearing once. The sample comprised FFPE normal lung tissue adjacent to the tumor. The origin of the receptors is a person aged 45-69 years with lung adenocarcinoma.

The chain carries TRBV28 and TRBJ1-5, with D possibly being TRBD1 (6 bases). The V and J ends lost 1 base and 2 bases respectively, with 12 bases between them. Germline V gene lookup returns CDR1 MDHEN and CDR2 SYDVKM. The CDR3 is 16 amino acids. CDR3 region: CASSLSGQSGNQPQHF. The CDR3 nucleotides read TGTGCCAGCAGTTTATCAGGACAGTCGGGCAATCAGCCCCAGCATTTT.

The chain links TRBV6-5 to TRBJ2-1; TRBD1 matches 8 bases. With V trimmed by 3 bases and J by 8 bases, 6 bases remained unmatched. This CDR3 has 14 amino acids. Germline-derived CDR1 and CDR2 are MNHEY and SVGAGI. The CDR3 nucleotides are TGTGCCAGCAGTTATCAGGGGGCGAGCCATGAGCAGTTCTTC. The encoded protein is CASSYQGASHEQFF.

This clone was picked up a small number of times. The CDR3 DNA reads as TGTGCCAGCAGCGTGGGGGGGACAGGGCGCAATGAGCAGTTCTTC. Amino acids: CASSVGGTGRNEQFF. V gene TRBV9 combines with J gene TRBJ2-1, with 9 bases fitting TRBD1. The CDR3 spans 15 residues. Losses at the gene ends were 2 bases for V and 6 bases for J; bases not matched to a gene: 6. The germline gives CDR1 SGDLS, CDR2 YYNGEE.

This chain joins TRBV28 and TRBJ1-2; 9 bases are shared with TRBD1. V gave up 4 bases and J gave up 7 bases; unmatched junction bases: 13. This CDR3 comprises 16 residues. Per the germline V gene, CDR1 is MDHEN and CDR2 is SYDVKM. DNA for the CDR3: TGTGCCAGCAGTTCTCACCGGGACAGGGATACGCGTGGCTACACCTTC. Translating it yields CASSSHRDRDTRGYTF.

This clone was picked up one time. The chain has TRBV2 and TRBJ2-1, with 10 bases fitting TRBD2. The CDR3 loop spans 15 amino acids. Germline trimming cut 6 bases from V and 5 bases from J; bases unmatched to any gene: 7. CDR1 and CDR2 from the germline V gene are SNHLY and FYNNEI. CDR3 residues: CASSPTSGTNNEQFF. The CDR3 DNA is TGTGCCAGCAGCCCCACTAGCGGGACTAACAATGAGCAGTTCTTC.

The gene calls are TRBV10-2 and TRBJ2-5, with a possible D match to TRBD1 (6 bases). The CDR3 consists of 16 residues. Per germline, CDR1 WSHSY and CDR2 SAAADI. V shed 7 bases and J shed 5 bases, with 23 bases lying between them. CDR3 residues: CASMNRQVLDGETQYF. CDR3 bases: TGCGCCAGCATGAATAGACAGGTCTTAGACGGGGAGACCCAGTACTTC.

This clone was seen only once. The J gene is TRBJ1-3, the V gene TRBV9; a possible D gene is TRBD1 (5 bases). Trimming shortened V by 0 bases and J by 2 bases, and 6 bases separated the two germline ends. Germline assignment: CDR1 SGDLS and CDR2 YYNGEE. The CDR3 runs 14 residues. In DNA form, the CDR3 reads TGTGCCAGCAGCGTAGTGGGGGCTGGAAACACCATATATTTT. Residues: CASSVVGAGNTIYF.

This chain connects TRBV2 to TRBJ2-7, with TRBD2 matching over 12 bases. This CDR3 is 15 amino acids long. Germline CDR1 reads SNHLY; CDR2 reads FYNNEI. V shed 6 bases and J 2 bases; nucleotides not matched to a gene: 5. The CDR3 loop is CASSPLAGGPYEQYF. In DNA form, the CDR3 reads TGTGCCAGCAGCCCTCTAGCGGGAGGGCCCTACGAGCAGTACTTC.

The V gene is TRBV6-1, the J gene TRBJ2-7; D is perhaps TRBD2 (5 bases). Germline CDR1 is MNHNS and CDR2 is SASEGT. The CDR3 extends over 14 amino acids. The germline V and J ends were trimmed by 2 bases and 7 bases, with 15 bases remaining between them. CDR3 bases: TGTGCCAGCAGTGAAATGTCGAGGGTGGGGGAGCAGTACTTC. Translated: CASSEMSRVGEQYF.

The chain joins TRBV14 to TRBJ1-1, with a weak D call TRBD1 (5 bases). Trimming left V 4 bases short and J 4 bases short, with 10 bases between. Germline V gives CDR1 SGHDN, CDR2 FVKESK. This CDR3 is 13 amino acids long. The CDR3 coding sequence is TGTGCCAGCAGCCGGCGACAGCCCACTGAAGCTTTCTTT. Translation gives CASSRRQPTEAFF.

The CDR3: CASSPLVSSGNTIYF. In nucleotides, the CDR3 is TGTGCCAGCTCACCATTAGTGAGCTCTGGAAACACCATATATTTT. The gene calls are TRBV18 and TRBJ1-3; D gene uncertain. The germline gives CDR1 KGHSH, CDR2 LQKENI. V dropped 2 bases and J dropped 0 bases, with 8 bases sitting between them. The CDR3 covers 15 residues.

This clone was counted once. The chain carries TRBV30 and TRBJ1-1, with D perhaps TRBD1 (5 bases). Germline CDR1 and CDR2: GTSNPN and SVGIG (reference sequence). This CDR3 spans 15 amino acids. V was cut by 0 bases and J by 1 base, with 12 bases left in between. CDR3 sequence reads: CAWSVQVSRNTEAFF. The CDR3 DNA follows: TGTGCCTGGAGTGTACAGGTCTCGAGGAACACTGAAGCTTTCTTT.

The V call is TRBV6-6, the J call TRBJ1-1; D remains unclear. The V gene lost 6 bases and the J gene lost 7 bases, with 12 bases spanning the gap. The CDR3 sequence is 12 residues long. Germline CDR1 MNHNY, CDR2 SVGAGI (reference sequence). The CDR3 loop reads CASSPRGGEAFF. The CDR3 region has the DNA TGTGCCAGCAGCCCCAGAGGAGGTGAAGCTTTCTTT.

The J gene is TRBJ1-5, the V gene TRBV21-1. TRBV21-1 is tagged as a pseudogene. This CDR3 region has 12 residues. CDR3 DNA: TGTGCCAGCAGCAAAGAGCATCAGCCCCAGCATTTT. It is translated as CASSKEHQPQHF.

The J gene is TRBJ2-3, the V gene TRBV2; 9 bases map to TRBD2. The germline V gene has CDR1 SNHLY and CDR2 FYNNEI. Trimming at V came to 4 bases and at J to 6 bases, leaving 11 bases not matched to a gene. This CDR3 has 16 amino acids. This CDR3 is CASSGPGLALLDTQYF. The CDR3 region has the DNA TGTGCCAGCAGTGGCCCGGGACTAGCACTACTGGATACGCAGTATTTT.